This T cell receptor (beta chain) is from a study of OX40 agonist ivuxolimab in advanced cancers. Whole-study context: The dose-escalation cohort had hepatocellular carcinoma, melanoma, renal cell or head and neck cancer. Of the patients, three showed partial responses, one with hepatocellular carcinoma and two with cutaneous melanoma.

General study findings and limits: CD8+ T cells (on average) carried more expanded clones than CD4+ T cells.

Regarding this clone: Its antigen is still unknown.

Patients were excluded for autoimmune disease history or systemic immunosuppression. Data came from immunoSEQ multiplex PCR; TCRdb stores just in-frame clones and leaves some out. In the table there are fewer than 85,000 clones, 80% of which are singletons. This sequence originates from an adult with an advanced solid tumor such as melanoma, head and neck, liver or kidney cancer. The input for sequencing was CD4+ or CD8+ T cells sorted from blood, taken in a trial of the OX40 agonist ivuxolimab.

In DNA, the CDR3 is TGTGCCAGCAAGACTCTAGAGGGAAAGGCGACCGAGCAGTACTTC. Protein: CASKTLEGKATEQYF. J is TRBJ2-5 and V is TRBV27, with TRBD2 as a possible D gene (5 bases). Judging by the DNA end, TRBJ2-7 fits better; the J call may be wrong. This CDR3 region has 15 residues. Germline lookup yields CDR1 MNHEY and CDR2 SMNVEV (reference sequence).